What follows are 8 T cell receptor beta chains derived from one specimen sequenced in a study of regulatory T cells in long-lasting Graves disease. Time point in this sample: newly diagnosed GD, antithyroid drugs for less than 3 months. The TCR library was made from RNA that had been extracted from PBMCs in TRIzol. Library construction for TCR beta used iRepertoire HTBI primers and Arm-PCR of CDR3 regions. TCRdb analysed the multiplex PCR reads with MiXCR anew, one entry per CDR3 protein. Here the sample spans about 470,000 distinct CDR3 sequences, 14% to 15% being singletons. This sample was also put to use in a study of T cells in Graves' hyperthyroidism and ophthalmopathy.

The input for sequencing was peripheral blood mononuclear cells (PBMCs), taken at new diagnosis, from a patient treated with antithyroid drugs. These receptors all stem from a woman in her thirties with Graves disease.

The rearrangement joins TRBV15 to TRBJ2-3, with D uncertain. CDR1 is LNHNV and CDR2 is YYDKDF in the germline V gene (reference sequence). The germline V and J ends were trimmed by 5 bases and 5 bases, with 8 bases remaining between them. This CDR3 has 12 amino acids. DNA of the CDR3: TGTGCCACCAGCCGTTGGGGAGATACGCAGTATTTT. Amino acid sequence: CATSRWGDTQYF.

In this sample, this clonotype turned up a few times. The chain uses TRBV19 and TRBJ1-5; D unclear. Trimming left V 4 bases short and J 5 bases short, with 21 bases between. The CDR3 consists of 17 residues. Germline CDR1 and CDR2: LNHDA and SQIVND (reference sequence). CDR3 amino acids: CASSTPLWRVSDQPQHF. The CDR3 DNA reads as TGTGCCAGTAGTACCCCGCTGTGGCGGGTTAGTGATCAGCCCCAGCATTTT.

This clonotype has ten or more counts. The V call is TRBV2, the J call TRBJ2-2; possible D gene TRBD2, 5 bases. Trimming pared 7 bases from V and 6 bases from J, leaving 9 bases between. The CDR3 has 12 residues. Germline V CDR1 and CDR2: SNHLY, FYNNEI. The CDR3 DNA follows: TGTGCCAGCACACAGAGGGCCGGGGAGCTGTTTTTT. It is translated as CASTQRAGELFF.

This clonotype was detected a few times. This chain uses TRBV18 with TRBJ2-2; D perhaps matches TRBD1 (6 bases). Deletions cut 2 bases from V and 0 bases from J, with 13 bases between. CDR1 and CDR2 (germline): KGHSH, LQKENI. This CDR3 comprises 17 residues. The CDR3 loop is CASSPTFGGANTGELFF. The CDR3 DNA sequence: TGTGCCAGCTCACCAACGTTTGGGGGCGCGAACACCGGGGAGCTGTTTTTT.

This clonotype was recorded many times. The V gene is TRBV6-5, the J gene TRBJ2-7, with a possible D match to TRBD1 (5 bases). CDR1 and CDR2 (germline): MNHEY, SVGAGI. Trimming stripped 2 bases from V and 3 bases from J, with 14 bases between. The CDR3 is 15 residues long. The CDR3 is CASSYIAGFYYEQYF. The CDR3 coding sequence is TGTGCCAGCAGTTACATAGCAGGGTTCTACTACGAGCAGTACTTC.

The chain is built from TRBV16 and TRBJ1-1; no reliable D call. Trimming cost V 2 bases and J 5 bases, with 15 bases left between them. This CDR3 contains 15 residues. In germline, CDR1 is KGHSY, CDR2 FQNENV. CDR3: CASSQRTQKETEAFF. The CDR3 DNA follows: TGTGCCAGCAGCCAACGGACCCAGAAGGAGACTGAAGCTTTCTTT.

This clonotype appeared many times. The chain recombines TRBV12-3 or TRBV12-4 with TRBJ1-1; D is uncertain. With 4 bases removed from V and 3 bases from J, the gap between germline ends came to 6 bases. The CDR3 sequence is 12 residues long. CDR3 residues: CASSWSYTEAFF. The CDR3, as DNA: TGTGCCAGCAGTTGGTCGTACACTGAAGCTTTCTTT.

The genes are TRBV20-1 and TRBJ2-1, with unresolved D. Per the germline V gene, CDR1 is DFQATT and CDR2 is SNEGSKA (reference sequence). With 3 bases removed from V and 9 bases from J, the gap between germline ends came to 9 bases. CDR3 length: 11 residues. CDR3 in amino acids: CSASELAEQFF. In nucleotides, the CDR3 is TGCAGTGCTAGTGAGCTTGCTGAGCAGTTCTTC.